Sequencing of this T cell receptor beta chain was carried out in a study of cytomegalovirus exposure and HLA in healthy donors. As regards this clone: Its specificity is not known. Other nucleotide sequences from this sample produce the same CDR3.

PCR amplification relied on 60 Vbeta primers (plus 13 Jbeta primers). Assay: immunoSEQ multiplex PCR; the TCRdb copy retains only in-frame clones and omits some. The sample includes about 140,000 clones, 60% to 80% of them seen just once. Study-level results: When the data were analyzed later, several of the most significant clusters appeared to be linked to common viral pathogens. Specific recognition of CMV antigens was confirmed in vitro for a few chains (all CMV-associated).

Germline CDR1 is MNHEY and CDR2 is SMNVEV (reference sequence). The V gene lost 5 bases and the J gene lost 5 bases, with 22 bases spanning the gap. This CDR3 is 16 amino acids long. Input material: PBMCs. The clonotype originates from a female donor in good health and CMV-seronegative. V usage is TRBV27 and J usage is TRBJ2-7, with D possibly TRBD2 on 7 matching bases. The CDR3 region has the DNA TGTGCCAGCAGTCCGGAGTGGCGGGGGACATCCAACGAGCAGTACTTC. It encodes CASSPEWRGTSNEQYF.